The next 3 T cell receptor beta chains were all read from a single sample in a study of early stage breast cancer tumors. Sequenced by immunoSEQ multiplex PCR; TCRdb stores in-frame clones only, minus some. Of tens of thousands of clones listed, around 80% are singletons. Sample: blood. These receptors all stem from a person aged 25 to 39 with breast cancer.

The chain couples TRBV9 to TRBJ2-4; 8 bases align to TRBD1. V lost 4 bases and J lost 6; bases outside the gene matches: 3. CDR3 length: 13 residues. The germline CDR1 and CDR2 sequences are SGDLS and YYNGEE. The CDR3 region is CASSLRGLNIQYF. As DNA, the CDR3 is TGTGCCAGCAGCCTCAGGGGGCTAAACATTCAGTACTTC.

V and J are TRBV10-1 and TRBJ2-7; D gene unclear. V lost 2 bases and J 3 bases, leaving 8 bases between the germline ends. Looked up from germline, CDR1 is WNHNN and CDR2 is SYGVQD (reference sequence). The CDR3 runs to 13 residues. CDR3 sequence (DNA): TGCGCCAGCAGTGAGATAGGTGGCTACGAGCAGTACTTC. It encodes CASSEIGGYEQYF.

The rearrangement links TRBV7-3 to TRBJ2-3; weak D call: TRBD2 (6 bases). The V gene lost 5 bases and the J gene lost 2 bases, with 23 bases spanning the gap. The CDR3 contains 18 residues. The V gene's germline CDR1 is SGHTA and CDR2 FQGTGA. As DNA, the CDR3 is TGTGCCAGCAGCCCCTACTCTTTTCGGGAGCGTAACACAGATACGCAGTATTTT. This encodes CASSPYSFRERNTDTQYF.